The next 15 T cell receptor delta chains were all read from a single sample in a study of gamma-delta T cells after stem cell transplantation. TCRdb re-called clones from the RT-PCR reads using CATT. Among around 2,700 delta-chain clones listed, over 2% were seen once. Sequenced: gamma-delta T cells. The receptors stem from a human donor. It is not recorded whose cells these are; they may come from a transplant donor.

Within the sample, this clone is medium-sized. The germline gene is not matched at one end of the junction; a read error may be the cause. This sample includes further DNA sequences coding for the same CDR3. This sequence joins TRDV2 and TRDJ2; 12 bases fit TRDD3. The germline V gene encodes CDR1 GEAIGNYY and CDR2 EKD. The CDR3 has 18 residues. The CDR3 spells CACDSVLGDTTLTAQLFF. CDR3 nucleotide sequence: TGTGCCTGTGACTCCGTACTGGGGGATACAACTTTGACAGCGCAACTCTTCTTT.

The chain employs TRDV2 and TRDJ3; 8 nucleotides match TRDD3. The J segment lost 0 bases and the V segment lost 1 base, leaving 13 bases of the junction unmatched. This CDR3 comprises 21 residues. Germline values: CDR1 GEAIGNYY, CDR2 EKD. The CDR3 spells CACDTLATGGYSSWDTRQMFF. CDR3 in DNA: TGTGCCTGTGACACGTTAGCTACTGGGGGCTATAGCTCCTGGGACACCCGACAGATGTTTTTC.

This clone was counted between two and nine times. TCRdb's protein, taken from a much larger clone, differs from this DNA's translation at residue 6, likely owing to a read error; the protein displayed comes from the DNA. The chain has TRDV2 and TRDJ1, with a tentative D call TRDD3 (6 bases). The ends were cut back, 0 bases at V and 4 bases at J, with 14 bases in the middle. The CDR3 consists of 15 residues. Germline V CDR1 and CDR2: GEAIGNYY, EKD. CDR3 coding DNA: TGTGCCTGTGACACCCCTAGTGGGGGGCGCGATAAACTCATCTTT. Its translation is CACDTPSGGRDKLIF.

This clone was seen a few times. The protein that TCRdb holds for this DNA derives from a much larger clone and differs from the translated DNA at residue 3, which likely indicates a read error; the protein shown here is translated from the DNA. V is TRDV2 and J is TRDJ3, with no clear D. The CDR3 has 22 amino acids. Germline CDR1 and CDR2: GEAIGNYY and EKD. DNA of the CDR3: TGTGCCCGTGACACGTTCCCCGATCGGGAGGGACCCAGCTCCTGGGACACCCGACAGATGTTTTTC. It translates to CARDTFPDREGPSSWDTRQMFF.

This clone is judged medium-sized. This likely came from a read error, as a far larger clone is one base away. This rearrangement joins TRDV2 to TRDJ1; a weak D match, TRDD3 (6 bases). Trimming pared 2 bases from V and 2 bases from J, leaving 20 bases between. Germline CDR1 reads GEAIGNYY; CDR2 reads EKD. The CDR3 length is 17 residues. The CDR3, as DNA: TGTGCCTGTGACAAAGTGGGGGCTCCAGTTGCGACCGATAAACTCATCTTT. It specifies CACDKVGAPVATDKLIF.

This clone has a handful of counts. A read error is the likely source, as a far larger clone sits one nucleotide away. Other DNA sequences in the sample encode the same CDR3. V usage is TRDV2 and J usage is TRDJ1; 10 bases line up with TRDD3. Germline V CDR1 and CDR2: GEAIGNYY, EKD. V lost 4 bases, J lost 1 base, and 17 bases stayed unmatched. The CDR3 loop spans 19 amino acids. The CDR3 nucleotides are TGTGCCTGTGAAAACCTGGGGGATAAGCGAGTTCAGGCCACCGATAAACTCATCTTT. It encodes CACENLGDKRVQATDKLIF.

This clone has a handful of counts. The translation of this DNA and the TCRdb protein of a much larger clone differ at residue 10, probably owing to a read error; the protein shown here is translated from the DNA. The chain employs TRDV2 and TRDJ1; 11 positions match TRDD3. CDR1 GEAIGNYY and CDR2 EKD come from the germline V gene. After removal of 3 bases from V and 0 bases from J, the junction contained 14 bases not matched to a gene. The CDR3 is 19 amino acids. In DNA form, the CDR3 reads TGTGCCTGTGACCCGGTACTGGGGGATAAACAGTTGTACACCGATAAACTCATCTTT. This gives the protein CACDPVLGDKQLYTDKLIF.

This clone was observed a few times. The TCRdb protein, from a much larger clone, departs from this DNA's translation at residue 4, likely by read error; the protein shown derives from the DNA. V and J are TRDV2 and TRDJ1; 10 bases are shared with TRDD3. The V and J ends lost 5 bases and 1 base, in that order; junction bases with no gene match: 21. CDR3 length: 20 residues. CDR1 GEAIGNYY and CDR2 EKD come from the germline V gene. CDR3: CACVTVYGGDTRGATDKLIF. CDR3 DNA sequence: TGTGCCTGTGTCACGGTCTATGGGGGGGATACGCGGGGGGCCACCGATAAACTCATCTTT.

Notes on this clone: Only one base separates this from a far larger clonotype, so it likely reflects a read error. This sample also contains other DNA sequences that code for the same CDR3. This sequence joins TRDV2 and TRDJ1; TRDD3 is a possible D gene (6 bases). This CDR3 has 17 residues. In germline, CDR1 is GEAIGNYY, CDR2 EKD. CDR3 coding DNA: TGTGCCTGTGACAAAGTGGGGGCTCCAGTTGTGACCGACAAACTCATCTTT. Its translation is CACDKVGAPVVTDKLIF.

This clone was seen a handful of times. Since a far larger clone is one base different, this is likely a read error. Other DNA sequences within the sample encode an identical CDR3. The genes are TRDV2 and TRDJ1; 7 bases are a match to TRDD3. This CDR3 is 17 amino acids long. Germline assignment: CDR1 GEAIGNYY and CDR2 EKD. CDR3 residues: CACDTLGDRDYTDKLIF. CDR3 DNA: TGTGCCTGTGACACCCTCGGGGATAGGGACTACACCGATAAGCTCATCTTT.

In this sample, this clone turned up a few times. A much larger clone sits a single nucleotide away, making a read error possible. Other DNA sequences in the same sample also yield this CDR3. The chain is built from TRDV2 and TRDJ1; 7 bases align to TRDD3. Germline CDR1 GEAIGNYY, CDR2 EKD. CDR3 length equals 16 residues. As DNA, the CDR3 is TGTGCCTGCGACACCGTGGGGGAGGGGGACACCGATAAACTCATCTTT. Protein product: CACDTVGEGDTDKLIF.

This clone has at least ten counts. A far larger clone is only one base removed, so a read error is likely. The chain couples TRDV2 to TRDJ1; 10 nucleotides line up with TRDD3. CDR3 size: 16 residues. Germline CDR1 is GEAIGNYY and CDR2 is EKD. The DNA of the CDR3 is TGTGCCTGTGACCCTTTACTGGGGGATTCCACCGATAAACCCATCTTT. Translation gives CACDPLLGDSTDKPIF.

This clone is categorized as medium-sized. The chain is built from TRDV2 and TRDJ1, with 12 bases fitting TRDD3. Germline V CDR1 and CDR2: GEAIGNYY, EKD. V lost 0 bases to trimming and J lost 0 bases; unmatched junction nucleotides: 16. The CDR3 covers 21 residues. CDR3 sequence reads: CACDTLLLGDTRRNYTDKLIF. CDR3 in DNA: TGTGCCTGTGACACCCTTTTACTGGGGGATACCCGGAGGAATTACACCGATAAACTCATCTTT.

This clone is large in the sample. Other nucleotide sequences from this sample produce the same CDR3. The chain uses TRDV2 and TRDJ1; 12 nucleotides match TRDD3. The V and J ends lost 1 base and 0 bases, in that order; junction bases with no gene match: 14. The CDR3 contains 20 residues. Germline CDR1 and CDR2: GEAIGNYY and EKD. As DNA, the CDR3 is TGTGCCTGTGACACGATCAATACTGGGGGATACCACCTGTACACCGATAAACTCATCTTT. Translating gives CACDTINTGGYHLYTDKLIF.

As regards this clone: The likely explanation is a read error, given a far larger clone one base away. The same CDR3 also results from other DNA sequences found in this sample. The chain combines TRDV2 with TRDJ1, with D unresolved. Germline V gene lookup returns CDR1 GEAIGNYY and CDR2 EKD. This CDR3 contains 17 residues. With 1 base removed from V and 1 base from J, the gap between germline ends came to 18 bases. The CDR3 sequence is CACDTVGDIRSTDKLIF. The DNA of the CDR3 is TGTGCCTGTGACACAGTGGGAGATATAAGGTCCACCGATAAACTCATCTTT.